The clone carrying this T cell receptor (beta chain) was counted a few times. The PCR made use of 60 Vbeta and 13 Jbeta primers. Clones were sequenced by immunoSEQ multiplex PCR, and TCRdb holds only the in-frame ones, with some missing. The profile shows about 65,000 clones, 62% of them singletons. The record originates from a study of cytomegalovirus exposure and HLA in healthy donors. Per the germline V gene, CDR1 is ENHRY and CDR2 is SYGVKD. V lost 7 bases and J 4 bases, leaving 11 bases between the germline ends. This CDR3 contains 13 residues. V is TRBV10-3 and J is TRBJ2-1, with a weak D call TRBD1 (8 bases). What was sequenced was PBMCs. The clonotype originates from a man between 25 and 39 years old in good health and CMV-seronegative. The CDR3 region has the DNA TGTGCCATCAAGCGGGACAGGTACAATGAGCAGTTCTTC. The encoded protein is CAIKRDRYNEQFF.